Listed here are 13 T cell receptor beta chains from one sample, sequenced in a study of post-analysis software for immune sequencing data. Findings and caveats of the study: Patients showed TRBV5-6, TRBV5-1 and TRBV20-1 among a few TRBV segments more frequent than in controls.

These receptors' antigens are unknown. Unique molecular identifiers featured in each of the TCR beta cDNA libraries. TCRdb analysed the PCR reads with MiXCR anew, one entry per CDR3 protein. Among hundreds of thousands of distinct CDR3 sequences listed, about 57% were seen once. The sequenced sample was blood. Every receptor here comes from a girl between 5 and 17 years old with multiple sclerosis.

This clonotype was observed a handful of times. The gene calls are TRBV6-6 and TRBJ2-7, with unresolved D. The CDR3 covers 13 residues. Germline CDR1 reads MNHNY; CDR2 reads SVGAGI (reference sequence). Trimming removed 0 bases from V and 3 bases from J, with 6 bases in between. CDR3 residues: CASSYSVVYEQYF. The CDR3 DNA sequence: TGTGCCAGCAGTTACTCGGTCGTCTACGAGCAGTACTTC.

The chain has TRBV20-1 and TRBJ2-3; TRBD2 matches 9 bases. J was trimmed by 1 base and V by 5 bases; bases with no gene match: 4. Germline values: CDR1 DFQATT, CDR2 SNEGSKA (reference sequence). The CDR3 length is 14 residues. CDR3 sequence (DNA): TGCAGTGCTGTTGTAGCGGGAGGCACAGATACGCAGTATTTT. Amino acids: CSAVVAGGTDTQYF.

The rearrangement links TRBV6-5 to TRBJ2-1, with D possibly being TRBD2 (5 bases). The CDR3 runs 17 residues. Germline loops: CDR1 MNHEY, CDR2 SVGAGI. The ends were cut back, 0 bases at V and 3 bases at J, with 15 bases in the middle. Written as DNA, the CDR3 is TGTGCCAGCAGTTACTCAGCTCTAGCTGGAGTCTACAATGAGCAGTTCTTC. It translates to CASSYSALAGVYNEQFF.

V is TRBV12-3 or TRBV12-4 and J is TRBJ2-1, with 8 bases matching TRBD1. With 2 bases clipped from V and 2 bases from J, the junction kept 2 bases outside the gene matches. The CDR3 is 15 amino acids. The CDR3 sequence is CASSLKQGAYNEQFF. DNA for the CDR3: TGTGCCAGCAGTTTAAAACAGGGGGCCTACAATGAGCAGTTCTTC.

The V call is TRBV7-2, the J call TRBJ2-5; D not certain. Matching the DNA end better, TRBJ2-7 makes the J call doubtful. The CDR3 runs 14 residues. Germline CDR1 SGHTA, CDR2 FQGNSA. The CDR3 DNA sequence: TGTGCCAGCAGCTTAGCCCAGTCCTTAACCGAGCAGTACTTC. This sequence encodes CASSLAQSLTEQYF.

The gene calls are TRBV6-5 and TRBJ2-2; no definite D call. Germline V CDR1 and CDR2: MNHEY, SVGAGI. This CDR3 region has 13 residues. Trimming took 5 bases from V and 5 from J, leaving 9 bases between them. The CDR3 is CASSHGVTGELFF. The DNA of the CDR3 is TGTGCCAGCAGTCATGGGGTTACCGGGGAGCTGTTTTTT.

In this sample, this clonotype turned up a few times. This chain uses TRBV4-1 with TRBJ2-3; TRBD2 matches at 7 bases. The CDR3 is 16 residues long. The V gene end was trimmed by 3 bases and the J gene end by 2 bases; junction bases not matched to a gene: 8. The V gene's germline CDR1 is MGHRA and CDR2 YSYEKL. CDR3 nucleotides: TGCGCCAGCAGCCAGCTAAAAGCGGGGTTCACAGATACGCAGTATTTT. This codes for CASSQLKAGFTDTQYF.

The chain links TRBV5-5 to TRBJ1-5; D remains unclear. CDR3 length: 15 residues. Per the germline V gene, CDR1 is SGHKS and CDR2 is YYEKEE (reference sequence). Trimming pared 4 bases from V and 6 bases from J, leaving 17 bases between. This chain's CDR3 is CASSPRLGFGQPQHF. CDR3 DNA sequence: TGTGCCAGCAGCCCCCGTCTGGGCTTTGGTCAGCCCCAGCATTTT.

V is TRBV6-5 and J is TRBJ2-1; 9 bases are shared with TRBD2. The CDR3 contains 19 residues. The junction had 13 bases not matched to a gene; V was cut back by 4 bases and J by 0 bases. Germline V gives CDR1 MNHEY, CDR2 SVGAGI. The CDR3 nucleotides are TGTGCCAGCAGTTTAGGGAGGCTAGCGGGGTCAAGCTCCTACAATGAGCAGTTCTTC. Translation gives CASSLGRLAGSSSYNEQFF.

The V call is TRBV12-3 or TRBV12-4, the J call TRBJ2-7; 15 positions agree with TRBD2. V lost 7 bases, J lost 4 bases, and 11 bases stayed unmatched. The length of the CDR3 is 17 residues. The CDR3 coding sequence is TGTGCCAGCACCAGGACTAGCGGGAGGGCCGCAGATTACGAGCAGTACTTC. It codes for CASTRTSGRAADYEQYF.

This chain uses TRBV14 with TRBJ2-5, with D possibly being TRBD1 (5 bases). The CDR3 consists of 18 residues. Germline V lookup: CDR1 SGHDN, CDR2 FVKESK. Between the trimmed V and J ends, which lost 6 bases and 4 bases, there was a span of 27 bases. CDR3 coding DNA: TGTGCCAGCAGTCCGATTGGACACCTCAGGGCGGTCCGAGAGACCCAGTACTTC. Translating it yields CASSPIGHLRAVRETQYF.

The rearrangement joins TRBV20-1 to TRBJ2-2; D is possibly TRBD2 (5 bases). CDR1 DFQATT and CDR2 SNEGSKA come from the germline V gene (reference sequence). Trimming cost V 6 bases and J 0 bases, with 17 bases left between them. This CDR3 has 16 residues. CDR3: CSARRARGTNTGELFF. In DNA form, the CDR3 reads TGCAGTGCAAGGCGTGCACGGGGAACGAACACCGGGGAGCTGTTTTTT.

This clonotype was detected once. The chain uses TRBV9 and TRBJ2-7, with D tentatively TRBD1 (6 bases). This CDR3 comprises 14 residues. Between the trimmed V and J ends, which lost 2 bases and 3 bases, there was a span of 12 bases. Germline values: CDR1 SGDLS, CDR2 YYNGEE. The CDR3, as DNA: TGTGCCAGCAGCGTTGACAGGCGTGGCTACGAGCAGTACTTC. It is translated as CASSVDRRGYEQYF.